These 32 T cell receptor beta chains came from one sample sequenced in a study of cytomegalovirus exposure and HLA in healthy donors. The PCR employed 60 Vbeta primers together with 13 Jbeta primers. Libraries were prepared by immunoSEQ multiplex PCR; TCRdb keeps only in-frame clonotypes and omits some of them. The sample comprises about 59,000 clones, 80% of which are singletons, and under 4% rests with the top ten. Sequencing input: PBMCs. The receptors derive from a woman in her thirties or forties in good health and CMV-seronegative.

CDR3 coding DNA: TGCGCCAGCAGCCCCTTCGGGAATGAGCAGTTCTTC. Its translation is CASSPFGNEQFF. The V and J genes are TRBV4-1 and TRBJ2-1; no clear D. V was pared by 4 bases and J by 7 bases, with 8 bases between. Germline values: CDR1 MGHRA, CDR2 YSYEKL. This CDR3 comprises 12 residues.

CDR3 amino acids: CASGRGPGEQYF. The CDR3, as DNA: TGTGCCAGCGGGCGGGGCCCCGGCGAGCAGTACTTC. The chain combines TRBV7-3 with TRBJ2-7; D is perhaps TRBD2 (6 bases). With 8 bases removed from V and 6 bases from J, the gap between germline ends came to 14 bases. CDR1 and CDR2 (germline): SGHTA, FQGTGA. This CDR3 contains 12 residues.

The chain couples TRBV28 to TRBJ1-3; D ambiguous. There are 17 residues in the CDR3. V was pared by 4 bases and J by 0 bases, with 16 bases between. The germline V gene encodes CDR1 MDHEN and CDR2 SYDVKM. CDR3 amino acids: CASSSLEDPRSGNTIYF. As DNA, the CDR3 is TGTGCCAGCAGTTCACTGGAGGACCCTCGCTCTGGAAACACCATATATTTT.

The rearrangement links TRBV5-1 to TRBJ2-7; TRBD1 matches at 7 bases. V gave up 4 bases and J gave up 12 bases; unmatched junction bases: 10. Germline V CDR1 and CDR2: SGHRS, YFSETQ. The CDR3 is 12 residues long. In nucleotides, the CDR3 is TGCGCCAGCAGCCTGAACCCGGGACAGCCGTACTTC. Its protein is CASSLNPGQPYF.

In its sample, this clone was seen a few times. The chain joins TRBV6-5 to TRBJ1-5; 8 nucleotides align to TRBD1. Germline trimming cut 5 bases from V and 6 bases from J; bases unmatched to any gene: 3. The CDR3 length is 13 residues. CDR1 and CDR2 from the germline V gene are MNHEY and SVGAGI. CDR3 DNA sequence: TGTGCCAGCAGTATGACAGGGGCTCAGCCCCAGCATTTT. It specifies CASSMTGAQPQHF.

This chain uses TRBV4-2 with TRBJ2-7; D unclear. Trimming cost V 1 base and J 0 bases, with 10 bases left between them. Germline V gene data show CDR1 as LGHNA and CDR2 as YNFKEQ. This CDR3 spans 15 amino acids. The chain's CDR3 is CASSQASTGSYEQYF. The CDR3 DNA reads TGTGCCAGCAGCCAAGCGAGTACCGGCTCCTACGAGCAGTACTTC.

The V and J genes are TRBV5-1 and TRBJ2-5; 8 nucleotides line up with TRBD1. With V trimmed by 4 bases and J by 0 bases, 8 bases remained unmatched. Germline V gene lookup returns CDR1 SGHRS and CDR2 YFSETQ. This CDR3 has 16 amino acids. The CDR3 DNA reads TGCGCCAGCAGCCAGGGGGCTGCGGGGTACCAAGAGACCCAGTACTTC. It codes for CASSQGAAGYQETQYF.

This clone has more than one count but fewer than ten. The J gene is TRBJ1-2, the V gene TRBV7-2, with D uncertain. This CDR3 has 14 residues. Germline loops: CDR1 SGHTA, CDR2 FQGNSA. Trimming removed 4 bases at V and 4 bases at J, with 13 bases between. DNA of the CDR3: TGTGCCAGCAGCTCCGCGGTTTCTGCCTATGGCTACACCTTC. It translates to CASSSAVSAYGYTF.

In this sample, this clone turned up a few times. The V gene is TRBV5-1, the J gene TRBJ2-3; a weak D match, TRBD2 (5 bases). V lost 4 bases to trimming and J lost 5 bases, with 11 bases between them. Germline V CDR1 and CDR2: SGHRS, YFSETQ. This CDR3 has 13 residues. The CDR3 nucleotides are TGCGCCAGCAGCCCCTTAGCGTTAGATACGCAGTATTTT. This codes for CASSPLALDTQYF.

The V call is TRBV7-9, the J call TRBJ2-2; 11 nucleotides line up with TRBD1. This CDR3 contains 15 residues. Germline assignment: CDR1 SEHNR and CDR2 FQNEAQ (reference sequence). With V trimmed by 4 bases and J by 7 bases, 5 bases remained unmatched. The CDR3 sequence is CASSSDRGRVGELFF. The CDR3 nucleotides are TGTGCCAGCAGCTCGGACAGGGGGCGCGTCGGGGAGCTGTTTTTT.

The chain recombines TRBV5-1 with TRBJ2-1, with 9 bases that match TRBD2. Trimming removed 4 bases from V and 0 bases from J; junction bases left unmatched: 11. CDR1 and CDR2 (germline): SGHRS, YFSETQ. The CDR3 has 18 amino acids. This CDR3 reads CASSNSSGRPFSYNEQFF. CDR3 nucleotide sequence: TGCGCCAGCAGCAATTCCAGCGGGAGGCCCTTCTCCTACAATGAGCAGTTCTTC.

The CDR3: CASSLSGPQPQHF. The CDR3 region has the DNA TGTGCCAGCAGTTTATCAGGGCCTCAGCCCCAGCATTTT. The chain combines TRBV28 with TRBJ1-5; a possible D gene is TRBD1 (5 bases). Germline-derived CDR1 and CDR2 are MDHEN and SYDVKM. Trimming removed 1 base at V and 6 bases at J, with 7 bases between. CDR3 size: 13 residues.

The chain carries TRBV7-9 and TRBJ1-2, with D hard to call. Trimming pared 5 bases from V and 4 bases from J, leaving 14 bases between. The germline V gene encodes CDR1 SEHNR and CDR2 FQNEAQ (reference sequence). CDR3 length: 14 amino acids. Written as DNA, the CDR3 is TGTGCCAGCAGCCACGGGCGGGCCCTCTATGGCTACACCTTC. It codes for CASSHGRALYGYTF.

The V and J genes are TRBV7-9 and TRBJ2-3; 7 nucleotides line up with TRBD2. V lost 0 bases to trimming and J lost 0 bases; unmatched junction nucleotides: 6. The CDR3 runs 17 residues. Germline loops: CDR1 SEHNR, CDR2 FQNEAQ (reference sequence). CDR3 DNA sequence: TGTGCCAGCAGCTTAGCGTATGATAGCGGGAGCACAGATACGCAGTATTTT. Protein sequence: CASSLAYDSGSTDTQYF.

The chain employs TRBV7-9 and TRBJ1-2, with TRBD1 matching over 8 bases. The J segment lost 1 base and the V segment lost 5 bases, leaving 12 bases of the junction unmatched. Germline V gene data show CDR1 as SEHNR and CDR2 as FQNEAQ (reference sequence). The CDR3 runs 17 residues. In DNA form, the CDR3 reads TGTGCCAGCAGCCAAGTTAATTGGGGACAGGTTAACTATGGCTACACCTTC. Translating it yields CASSQVNWGQVNYGYTF.

In this sample, this clone turned up a few times. This chain links TRBV2 with TRBJ2-1; 14 bases are shared with TRBD2. Germline CDR1 SNHLY, CDR2 FYNNEI. The trim removed 7 bases at V and 7 bases at J, leaving 9 bases unmatched. The CDR3 sequence is 16 residues long. CDR3 in amino acids: CASIALGTSGSNEQFF. The CDR3 bases are TGTGCCAGCATTGCCCTTGGGACTAGCGGGAGTAATGAGCAGTTCTTC.

The rearrangement links TRBV4-1 to TRBJ2-7; the D is unclear. Germline V gives CDR1 MGHRA, CDR2 YSYEKL. V gave up 4 bases and J gave up 6 bases, with 22 bases separating them. The CDR3 is 16 residues long. CDR3 region: CASSPYPTVRRLEQYF. CDR3 sequence (DNA): TGCGCCAGCAGCCCCTACCCGACTGTAAGGCGACTCGAGCAGTACTTC.

The chain has TRBV7-9 and TRBJ2-1; 10 bases fit TRBD2. The V and J ends lost 5 bases and 3 bases, in that order; junction bases with no gene match: 7. Germline lookup yields CDR1 SEHNR and CDR2 FQNEAQ (reference sequence). CDR3 length equals 16 residues. CDR3 nucleotides: TGTGCCAGCAGCCCGTCGGGACTAGCGAACTACAATGAGCAGTTCTTC. Translated: CASSPSGLANYNEQFF.

The chain combines TRBV2 with TRBJ1-2, with 7 nucleotides matching TRBD1. Losses at the gene ends were 6 bases for V and 8 bases for J; bases not matched to a gene: 3. Germline V gene data show CDR1 as SNHLY and CDR2 as FYNNEI. There are 11 residues in the CDR3. CDR3 protein: CASRTGVGYTF. CDR3 DNA: TGTGCCAGCAGAACAGGGGTCGGCTACACCTTC.

The chain couples TRBV5-1 to TRBJ1-1, with D unresolved. This CDR3 spans 13 amino acids. The germline V gene has CDR1 SGHRS and CDR2 YFSETQ. V lost 2 bases and J 3 bases, leaving 8 bases between the germline ends. The CDR3 sequence: CASSFGLDTEAFF. DNA of the CDR3: TGCGCCAGCAGCTTTGGACTGGACACTGAAGCTTTCTTT.

The chain links TRBV11-2 to TRBJ2-5; 12 nucleotides align to TRBD2. This CDR3 is built from 14 residues. CDR1 SGHAT and CDR2 FQNNGV come from the germline V gene. J lost 4 bases, V lost 5 bases, and 2 bases had no gene match. This CDR3 reads CASSPGLAGETQYF. The CDR3 DNA reads as TGTGCCAGCAGCCCGGGACTAGCGGGAGAGACCCAGTACTTC.

V is TRBV19 and J is TRBJ1-5; 9 nucleotides agree with TRBD1. V was pared by 4 bases and J by 4 bases, with 5 bases of the junction left unmatched. CDR1 is LNHDA, CDR2 SQIVND, per germline (reference sequence). The CDR3 spans 15 residues. The CDR3 loop reads CASSRSGTGNQPQHF. The CDR3 bases are TGTGCCAGTAGTAGGTCGGGGACAGGGAATCAGCCCCAGCATTTT.

The chain recombines TRBV5-1 with TRBJ2-7, with TRBD1 identical over 8 bases. The trim removed 4 bases at V and 5 bases at J, leaving 8 bases unmatched. There are 14 residues in the CDR3. Germline V gene data show CDR1 as SGHRS and CDR2 as YFSETQ. The CDR3 is CASSQDRVGDEQYF. CDR3 nucleotides: TGCGCCAGCAGCCAGGACAGGGTTGGAGACGAGCAGTACTTC.

The CDR3 DNA reads as TGTGCCAGCAGCTTATCTAGCGGGTACAACAATGAGCAGTTCTTC. It yields the protein CASSLSSGYNNEQFF. The chain couples TRBV7-2 to TRBJ2-1; TRBD2 matches 8 bases. The CDR3 contains 15 residues. V shed 2 bases, J shed 5 bases, and the junction held 5 bases outside the gene matches. From germline, CDR1 is SGHTA and CDR2 FQGNSA.

This clone appeared once. The chain recombines TRBV27 with TRBJ1-2; 10 bases are a match to TRBD1. Trimming at V came to 3 bases and at J to 9 bases, leaving 7 bases not matched to a gene. CDR1 MNHEY and CDR2 SMNVEV come from the germline V gene (reference sequence). The CDR3 loop spans 14 amino acids. DNA for the CDR3: TGTGCCAGCAGTTTCATCCCGGACAGGGGGAGCTACACCTTC. Its protein is CASSFIPDRGSYTF.

This chain's CDR3 is CASKPTGGDEKLFF. In DNA form, the CDR3 reads TGTGCCAGCAAACCAACAGGTGGCGATGAAAAACTGTTTTTT. The gene calls are TRBV6-5 and TRBJ1-4; a weak D match, TRBD1 (5 bases). This CDR3 is 14 amino acids long. V dropped 7 bases and J dropped 6 bases, with 15 bases sitting between them. Germline CDR1 is MNHEY and CDR2 is SVGAGI.

The chain combines TRBV10-3 with TRBJ2-5; possible D gene TRBD2, 6 bases. The ends were cut back, 3 bases at V and 0 bases at J, with 20 bases in the middle. This CDR3 is 18 amino acids long. Looked up from germline, CDR1 is ENHRY and CDR2 is SYGVKD. The CDR3 loop reads CAISDSASVRPYQETQYF. CDR3 nucleotides: TGTGCCATCAGTGACTCAGCTAGCGTCAGACCATACCAAGAGACCCAGTACTTC.

The chain carries TRBV28 and TRBJ2-3; D is ambiguous. Germline V lookup: CDR1 MDHEN, CDR2 SYDVKM. The CDR3 is made up of 12 amino acids. The ends were cut back, 4 bases at V and 2 bases at J, with 4 bases in the middle. The CDR3 DNA follows: TGTGCCAGCAGTTCCAACACAGATACGCAGTATTTT. It is translated as CASSSNTDTQYF. The complete variable domain, with remaining parts taken from reference TRBV28 and TRBJ2-3, reads DVKVTQSSRYLVKRTGEKVFLECVQDMDHENMFWYRQDPGLGLRLIYFSYDVKMKEKGDIPEGYSVSREKKERFSLILESASTNQTSMYLCASSSNTDTQYFGPGTRLTVL.

The chain combines TRBV25-1 with TRBJ2-5; possibly TRBD2 for D (7 bases). V lost 11 bases and J 2 bases, leaving 15 bases between the germline ends. There are 13 residues in the CDR3. Germline CDR1 MGHDK, CDR2 SYGVNS. The CDR3, as DNA: TGTGCCCTCACGGGGGGCCGACAAGAGACCCAGTACTTC. The encoded protein is CALTGGRQETQYF.

The chain joins TRBV6-1 to TRBJ2-1, with D perhaps TRBD2 (6 bases). The germline V and J ends were trimmed by 3 bases and 3 bases, with 15 bases remaining between them. This CDR3 has 16 residues. Germline assignment: CDR1 MNHNS and CDR2 SASEGT. CDR3 in amino acids: CASSDIREPVYNEQFF. The CDR3 bases are TGTGCCAGCAGTGACATACGGGAGCCTGTCTACAATGAGCAGTTCTTC.

This clone came up a few times. CDR3 sequence (DNA): TGTGCCAGCAGCTTAGGTGGACAGATCTATGGCTACACCTTC. Translation: CASSLGGQIYGYTF. The chain employs TRBV7-8 and TRBJ1-2; TRBD1 might be the D (6 bases). V shed 1 base and J shed 4 bases, with 10 bases lying between them. Germline CDR1 and CDR2: SGHVS and FQNEAQ. The CDR3 sequence is 14 residues long.

This rearrangement joins TRBV4-1 to TRBJ2-3; 14 bases agree with TRBD2. With V trimmed by 0 bases and J by 0 bases, 11 bases remained unmatched. This CDR3 has 21 amino acids. Germline values: CDR1 MGHRA, CDR2 YSYEKL. The CDR3 region is CASSQDPPRTSGRTSTDTQYF. The DNA for the CDR3 is TGCGCCAGCAGCCAAGACCCACCCCGGACTAGCGGGAGGACTAGCACAGATACGCAGTATTTT.